This record covers a single T cell receptor (beta chain). No patient escaped relapse after autologous stem cell transplantation, and brentuximab vedotin exposure varied. This sample is drawn from a study of PD-1 blockade in classical Hodgkin lymphoma. With 3 bases removed from V and 1 base from J, the gap between germline ends came to 6 bases. The CDR3 has 13 residues. Looked up from germline, CDR1 is LNHDA and CDR2 is SQIVND (reference sequence). Generated by immunoSEQ multiplex PCR, the TCRdb table keeps only in-frame clones and is missing some. Counted here are about 76,000 clones, about nine tenths occurring once; the ten biggest clones make up 20% to 25%.

The rearrangement uses TRBV19 and TRBJ1-1; D gene unclear. Sequencing used peripheral blood mononuclear cells (PBMCs), obtained at baseline. This receptor was taken from a human donor with classical Hodgkin lymphoma. Here the CDR3 DNA reads TGTGCCAGTAGTATGCTGGGGAACACTGAAGCTTTCTTT. Its protein is CASSMLGNTEAFF.